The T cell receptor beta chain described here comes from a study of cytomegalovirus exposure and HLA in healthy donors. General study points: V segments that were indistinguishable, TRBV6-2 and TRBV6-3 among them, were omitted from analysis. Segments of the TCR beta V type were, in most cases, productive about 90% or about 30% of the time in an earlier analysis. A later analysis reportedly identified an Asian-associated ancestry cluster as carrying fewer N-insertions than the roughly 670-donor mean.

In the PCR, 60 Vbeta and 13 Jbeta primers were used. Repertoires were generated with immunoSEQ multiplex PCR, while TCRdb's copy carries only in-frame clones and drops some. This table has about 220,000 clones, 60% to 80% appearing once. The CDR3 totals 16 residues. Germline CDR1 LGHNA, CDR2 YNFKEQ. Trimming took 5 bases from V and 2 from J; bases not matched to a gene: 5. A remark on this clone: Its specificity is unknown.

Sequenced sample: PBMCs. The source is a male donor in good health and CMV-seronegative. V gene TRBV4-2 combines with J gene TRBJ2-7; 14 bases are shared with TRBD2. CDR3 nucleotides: TGTGCCAGCAGCTCCGGACTAGCGGGGGGTACCTACGAGCAGTACTTC. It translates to CASSSGLAGGTYEQYF.